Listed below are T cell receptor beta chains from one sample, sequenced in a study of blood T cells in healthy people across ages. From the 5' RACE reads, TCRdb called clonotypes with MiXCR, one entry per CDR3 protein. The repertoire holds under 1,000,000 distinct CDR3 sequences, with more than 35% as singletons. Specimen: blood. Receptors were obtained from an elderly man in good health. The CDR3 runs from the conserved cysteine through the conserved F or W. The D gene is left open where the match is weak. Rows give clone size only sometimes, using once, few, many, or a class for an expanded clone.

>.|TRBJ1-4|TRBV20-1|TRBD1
CSASPTGGGEKLFF
TGCAGTGCTAGCCCGACAGGGGGCGGTGAAAAACTGTTTTTT
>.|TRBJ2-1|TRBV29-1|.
CSVERASGPCNEQFF
TGCAGCGTTGAAAGGGCGAGCGGGCCTTGCAATGAGCAGTTCTTC
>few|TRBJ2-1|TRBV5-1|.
CASSLDTAKDEQFF
TGCGCCAGCAGCCTGGACACTGCGAAGGATGAGCAGTTCTTC
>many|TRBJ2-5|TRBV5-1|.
CASSPGLPQETQYF
TGTGCCAGCAGCCCAGGACTACCACAAGAGACCCAGTACTTC
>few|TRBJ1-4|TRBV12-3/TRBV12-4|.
CASRPDSEKLFF
TGTGCCAGCAGGCCCGACAGTGAAAAACTGTTTTTT
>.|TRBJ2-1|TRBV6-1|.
CASSKYSPLNLDYNEQFF
TGTGCCAGCAGTAAATATAGCCCCCTGAACCTTGATTACAATGAGCAGTTCTTC
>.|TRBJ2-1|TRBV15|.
CATSRGRTLGEQFF
TGTGCCACCAGCAGAGGACGGACTCTAGGGGAGCAGTTCTTC
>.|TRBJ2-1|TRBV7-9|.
CASSWDLRPYNEQFF
TGTGCCAGCAGCTGGGACCTCCGGCCTTACAATGAGCAGTTCTTC
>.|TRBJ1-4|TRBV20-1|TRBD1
CSATPATGNEKLFF
TGCAGTGCTACGCCGGCGACAGGGAATGAAAAACTGTTTTTT
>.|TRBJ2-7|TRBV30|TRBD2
CAWSSGRVYEQYF
TGTGCCTGGAGTAGCGGGAGAGTCTACGAGCAGTACTTC
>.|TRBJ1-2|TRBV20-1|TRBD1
CSASMRTWTGSNYGYTF
TGCAGTGCTAGTATGCGAACATGGACAGGGAGTAACTATGGCTACACCTTC
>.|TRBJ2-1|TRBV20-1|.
CSAPRGFSYNEQFF
TGCAGTGCCCCCCGGGGGTTTTCCTACAATGAGCAGTTCTTC
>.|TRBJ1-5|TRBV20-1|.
CSARFPGFRNQPQHF
TGCAGTGCTAGGTTTCCAGGTTTTCGTAATCAGCCCCAGCATTTT
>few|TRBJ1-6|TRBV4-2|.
CASSQGGSSSPLHF
TGTGCCAGCAGCCAAGGGGGCTCAAGTTCACCCCTCCACTTT
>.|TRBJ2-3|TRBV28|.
CASSFAPDTQYF
TGTGCCAGCAGTTTCGCTCCAGATACGCAGTATTTT
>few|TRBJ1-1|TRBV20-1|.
CSASRDDNTEAFF
TGCAGTGCTAGCCGGGACGACAACACTGAAGCTTTCTTT
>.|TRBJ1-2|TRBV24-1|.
CTTSEGGGNYGYTF
TGTACCACCAGTGAGGGTGGCGGTAACTATGGCTACACCTTC
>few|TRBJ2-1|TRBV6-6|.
CASNRTHNEQFF
TGTGCCAGCAACAGGACCCACAATGAGCAGTTCTTC
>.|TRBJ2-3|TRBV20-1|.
CSAHRADTQYF
TGCAGTGCCCACAGAGCAGATACGCAGTATTTT
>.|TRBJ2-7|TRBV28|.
CASSLTDSYEQYF
TGTGCCAGCAGTTTGACAGACTCCTACGAGCAGTACTTC
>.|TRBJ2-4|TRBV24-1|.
CATSDCPGQKLAKNIQYF
TGTGCCACCAGTGATTGCCCGGGACAAAAATTAGCCAAAAACATTCAGTACTTC
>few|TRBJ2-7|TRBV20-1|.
CSAAQPGPLYEQYF
TGCAGTGCCGCGCAACCGGGACCCCTCTACGAGCAGTACTTC